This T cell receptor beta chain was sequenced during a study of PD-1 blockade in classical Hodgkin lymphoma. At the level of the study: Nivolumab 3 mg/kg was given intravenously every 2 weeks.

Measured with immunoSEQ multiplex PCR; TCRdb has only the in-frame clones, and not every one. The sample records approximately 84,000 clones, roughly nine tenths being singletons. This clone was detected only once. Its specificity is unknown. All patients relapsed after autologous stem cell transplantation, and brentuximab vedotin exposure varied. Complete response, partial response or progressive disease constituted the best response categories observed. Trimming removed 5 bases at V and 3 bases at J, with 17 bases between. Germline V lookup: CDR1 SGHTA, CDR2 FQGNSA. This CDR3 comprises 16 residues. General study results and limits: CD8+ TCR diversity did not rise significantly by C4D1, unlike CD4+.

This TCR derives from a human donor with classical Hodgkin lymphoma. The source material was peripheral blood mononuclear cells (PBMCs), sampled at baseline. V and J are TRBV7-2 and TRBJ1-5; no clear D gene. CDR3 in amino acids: CASSLFGPFNNQPQHF. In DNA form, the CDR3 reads TGTGCCAGCAGCCTATTCGGTCCTTTCAACAATCAGCCCCAGCATTTT.